This TCR beta chain was sequenced for a study of human T cells and chemical hapten exposure. The time point denotes: patch test 1, 2 weeks after DPC sensitization. Treatment noted: therapeutic diphenylcyclopropenone sensitization with weekly scalp DPC. Unfractionated whole blood was the source of the extracted total RNA. This clonotype came up many times. Its cognate antigen is unknown. Individual cDNA molecules in this library carried unique molecular identifiers. MiXCR, run by TCRdb on the RACE reads, gives a single entry per CDR3 protein. The table shows approximately 400,000 distinct CDR3 sequences, with more than 4.5% occurring only once. Study-level points and caveats: Large CDR3 similarity clusters arose significantly more often from expanded TCRs than from controls. No shift was seen in TCRs above 1 in 1000 frequency with DPC sensitization.

Trimming removed 4 bases from V and 9 bases from J, with 19 bases in between. The CDR3 has 15 amino acids. The germline V gene encodes CDR1 MNHNY and CDR2 SVGAGI (reference sequence). This material consisted of whole blood, taken in connection with sensitization to the hapten diphenylcyclopropenone (DPC). The source is a woman between 45 and 65 years old with alopecia areata. Some clones in this sample may be carry-over from other donors' samples. The rearrangement links TRBV6-6 to TRBJ2-1, with a possible D match to TRBD2 (6 bases). The CDR3 region is CASSLTGLLPGEQFF. The CDR3 bases are TGTGCCAGCAGTTTAACGGGACTCCTCCCGGGTGAGCAGTTCTTC.